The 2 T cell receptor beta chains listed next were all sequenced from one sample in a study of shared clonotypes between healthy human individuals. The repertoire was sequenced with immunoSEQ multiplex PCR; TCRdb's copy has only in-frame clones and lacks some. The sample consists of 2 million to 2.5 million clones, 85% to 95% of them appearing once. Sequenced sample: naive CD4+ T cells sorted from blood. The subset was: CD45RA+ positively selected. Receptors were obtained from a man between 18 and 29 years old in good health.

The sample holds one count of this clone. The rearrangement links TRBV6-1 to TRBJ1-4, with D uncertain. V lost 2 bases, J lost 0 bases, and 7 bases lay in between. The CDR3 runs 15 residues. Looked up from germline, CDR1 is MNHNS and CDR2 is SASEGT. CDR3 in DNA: TGTGCCAGCAGTGAACAGTATGCAACTAATGAAAAACTGTTTTTT. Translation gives CASSEQYATNEKLFF.

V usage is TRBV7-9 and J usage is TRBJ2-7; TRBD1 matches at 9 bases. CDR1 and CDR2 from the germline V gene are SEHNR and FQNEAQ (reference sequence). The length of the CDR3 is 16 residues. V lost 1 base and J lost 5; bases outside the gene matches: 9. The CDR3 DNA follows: TGTGCCAGCAGCTTAGAGATTGGGACAGGGAGAAACGAGCAGTACTTC. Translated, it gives CASSLEIGTGRNEQYF.